This is a list of T cell receptor beta chains from one sample in a study of patients and donors after allogeneic stem cell transplantation. TCRdb reprocessed the RT-PCR reads with MiXCR, giving one entry per CDR3 protein. The sample carries around 4,000 distinct CDR3 sequences, roughly 24% recorded once. Specimen: blood, either unsorted or a sorted T cell fraction (not recorded which). These receptors all come from a human donor who was either an allogeneic HSCT recipient or a stem cell or donor lymphocyte infusion donor (not recorded which). It is not recorded whose cells these are; they may come from a transplant donor. Both conserved end residues are part of each CDR3. A D gene is named only where the DNA matches it firmly. Clone size is given for some rows only: seen once, a few or many times, or a class if the clone is expanded.

TRBV10-3	NA	TRBJ2-7	medium-sized	CAISEGVSQSYEQYF	TGTGCCATCAGTGAGGGGGTATCCCAGTCCTACGAGCAGTACTTC
TRBV7-9	NA	TRBJ2-3	few	CASSRISDTQYF	TGTGCCAGCAGCCGAATTTCAGATACGCAGTATTTT
TRBV7-3	NA	TRBJ2-1	few	CASSLDFSGDEQFF	TGTGCCAGCAGCTTGGACTTCTCGGGGGATGAGCAGTTCTTC
TRBV7-9	NA	TRBJ1-1	medium-sized	CASSLEGSEAFF	TGTGCCAGCAGCTTAGAGGGATCTGAAGCTTTCTTT
TRBV29-1	NA	TRBJ2-1	medium-sized	CSGERDSSYNEQFF	TGCAGCGGAGAAAGAGACAGCTCCTACAATGAGCAGTTCTTC
TRBV4-1	NA	TRBJ1-5	few	CASSLLGSSNQPQHF	TGCGCCAGCAGCCTTCTTGGGAGTAGCAATCAGCCCCAGCATTTT
TRBV2	TRBD2	TRBJ2-7	NA	CASSQLLAGGSGEQYF	TGTGCCAGCAGTCAATTACTAGCGGGAGGGTCCGGGGAGCAGTACTTC
TRBV6-5	NA	TRBJ2-1	NA	CASSYDVVGQFF	TGTGCCAGCAGTTACGACGTGGTTGGGCAGTTCTTC
TRBV5-1	TRBD2	TRBJ2-1	few	CASSLVLAGVNEQFF	TGCGCCAGCAGCTTGGTTTTAGCGGGAGTAAATGAGCAGTTCTTC
TRBV29-1	NA	TRBJ2-1	NA	CSAPRRESYNEQFF	TGCAGCGCGCCAAGACGGGAGAGCTACAATGAGCAGTTCTTC
TRBV5-1	NA	TRBJ2-5	medium-sized	CASRTGANQETQYF	TGCGCCAGCAGGACTGGGGCCAACCAAGAGACCCAGTACTTC
TRBV7-6	NA	TRBJ1-4	NA	CASSLGGNEKLFF	TGTGCCAGCAGCTTAGGGGGTAATGAAAAACTGTTTTTT
TRBV12-3/TRBV12-4	NA	TRBJ1-1	NA	CASRGDKYTEAFF	TGTGCCAGCAGGGGGGACAAATACACTGAAGCTTTCTTT
TRBV6-2/TRBV6-3	TRBD1	TRBJ1-1	NA	CASRLDRVTEAFF	TGTGCCAGCAGGCTCGACAGGGTCACTGAAGCTTTCTTT
TRBV11-2	NA	TRBJ2-1	few	CASSFLRGYYNEQFF	TGTGCCAGCAGCTTCCTGAGGGGGTACTACAATGAGCAGTTCTTC
TRBV9	NA	TRBJ1-1	few	CASSVSGAGNTEAFF	TGTGCCAGCAGCGTATCCGGGGCAGGGAACACTGAAGCTTTCTTT
TRBV4-1	NA	TRBJ2-1	NA	CASSQDGGEQFF	TGCGCCAGCAGCCAAGATGGGGGGGAGCAGTTCTTC
TRBV5-6	NA	TRBJ2-3	few	CASSLADTGQYF	TGTGCCAGCAGCTTGGCGGACACCGGGCAGTATTTT